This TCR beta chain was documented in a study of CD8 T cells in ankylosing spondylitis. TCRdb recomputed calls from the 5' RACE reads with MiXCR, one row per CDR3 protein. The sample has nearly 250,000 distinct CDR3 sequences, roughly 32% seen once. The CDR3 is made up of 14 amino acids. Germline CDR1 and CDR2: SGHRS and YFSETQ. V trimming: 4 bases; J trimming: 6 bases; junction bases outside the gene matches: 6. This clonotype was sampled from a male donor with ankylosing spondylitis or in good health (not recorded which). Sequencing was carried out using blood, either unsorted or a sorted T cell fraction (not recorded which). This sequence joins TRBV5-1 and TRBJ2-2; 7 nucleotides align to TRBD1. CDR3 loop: CASSATGTPGELFF. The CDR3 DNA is TGCGCCAGCAGCGCGACAGGGACCCCCGGGGAGCTGTTTTTT.